One sample yielded the 23 T cell receptor beta chains listed below, sequenced in a study of T cell repertoires in cytomegalovirus infection. TCRdb analysed the reads with MiXCR anew, one entry per CDR3 protein. The data contain 65,000 to 90,000 distinct CDR3 sequences, more than 3% of them singletons. Sequencing input: PBMCs. These receptors all come from a human donor in good health (CMV status not recorded). Some clones in this sample may be carry-over from other donors' samples.

This clonotype was counted between two and nine times. The V call is TRBV5-1, the J call TRBJ2-7; 7 bases line up with TRBD1. The V and J ends lost 4 bases and 4 bases, in that order; junction bases with no gene match: 8. CDR1 is SGHRS, CDR2 YFSETQ, per germline. The CDR3 contains 14 residues. The CDR3 loop reads CASSPTGISYEQYF. In DNA form, the CDR3 reads TGCGCCAGCAGCCCGACAGGGATCAGTTACGAGCAGTACTTC.

This clonotype was detected many times. V and J are TRBV7-2 and TRBJ2-3, with D perhaps TRBD2 (6 bases). The germline gives CDR1 SGHTA, CDR2 FQGNSA. Trimming left V 5 bases short and J 2 bases short, with 14 bases between. There are 15 residues in the CDR3. CDR3 DNA sequence: TGTGCCAGCAGCCCAAGCGGGCGGAACACAGATACGCAGTATTTT. As protein: CASSPSGRNTDTQYF.

This clonotype was recorded at least ten times. The rearrangement joins TRBV7-8 to TRBJ1-2; D gene ambiguous. The CDR3 runs 12 residues. From germline, CDR1 is SGHVS and CDR2 FQNEAQ. With 6 bases removed from V and 4 bases from J, the gap between germline ends came to 9 bases. The CDR3 sequence: CASSDTSYGYTF. The CDR3 coding sequence is TGTGCCAGCAGTGACACCTCCTATGGCTACACCTTC. The full variable domain, in which reference TRBV7-8 and TRBJ1-2 provide the parts outside the CDR3, is GAGVSQSPRYKVAKRGQDVALRCDPISGHVSLFWYQQALGQGPEFLTYFQNEAQLDKSGLPSDRFFAERPEGSVSTLKIQRTQQEDSAVYLCASSDTSYGYTFGSGTRLTVV.

This clonotype was seen ten or more times. The chain uses TRBV29-1 and TRBJ1-1; TRBD1 matches at 8 bases. CDR1 is SQVTM and CDR2 is ANQGSEA in the germline V gene. CDR3 size: 11 residues. V gave up 6 bases and J gave up 7 bases; unmatched junction bases: 4. The CDR3 bases are TGCAGCGTGACAGGGGATGGTGAAGCTTTCTTT. Translation: CSVTGDGEAFF.

This clonotype came up many times. The chain combines TRBV7-2 with TRBJ2-6, with no clear D. V was trimmed by 1 base and J by 0 bases, leaving 10 bases between them. CDR1 is SGHTA, CDR2 FQGNSA, per germline. CDR3 length equals 17 residues. The CDR3 DNA reads TGTGCCAGCAGCTTAGGGGGATATCGCTCTGGGGCCAACGTCCTGACTTTC. Protein: CASSLGGYRSGANVLTF.

This clonotype was observed many times. The rearrangement uses TRBV6-2 or TRBV6-3 and TRBJ1-1; TRBD1 aligns across 7 bases. With 6 bases clipped from V and 1 base from J, the junction kept 8 bases outside the gene matches. Germline V gene lookup returns CDR1 MNHEY and CDR2 SVGEGT. The CDR3 covers 15 residues. CDR3 DNA: TGTGCCAGCAGCTTTTTGACAGGGAAGAACACTGAAGCTTTCTTT. Protein: CASSFLTGKNTEAFF.

This clonotype appeared many times. The chain joins TRBV11-2 to TRBJ2-5; 14 positions match TRBD2. The V and J ends lost 7 bases and 8 bases, in that order; junction bases with no gene match: 6. In germline, CDR1 is SGHAT, CDR2 FQNNGV. The CDR3 runs to 14 residues. CDR3 amino acids: CASNPGLAGGTQYF. DNA for the CDR3: TGTGCCAGCAACCCCGGACTAGCGGGGGGCACCCAGTACTTC.

This clonotype was found many times. The chain links TRBV7-4 to TRBJ2-3, with 10 nucleotides matching TRBD2. After removal of 0 bases from V and 1 base from J, the junction contained 1 base not matched to a gene. Germline CDR1 reads SGHVT; CDR2 reads SQSDAQ. The CDR3 is made up of 16 amino acids. CDR3 in DNA: TGTGCCAGCAGCTTAGCCCTAGCGGGGGGCACAGATACGCAGTATTTT. It is translated as CASSLALAGGTDTQYF.

This clonotype was counted at least ten times. The CDR3 spells CASSPSGTPTDTQYF. The CDR3 region has the DNA TGCGCCAGCAGCCCTAGCGGGACCCCCACAGATACGCAGTATTTT. The rearrangement links TRBV5-1 to TRBJ2-3; TRBD2 matches 9 bases. J lost 2 bases, V lost 4 bases, and 5 bases had no gene match. This CDR3 contains 15 residues. Germline V CDR1 and CDR2: SGHRS, YFSETQ.

This clonotype has a count of ten or more. The V gene is TRBV7-2, the J gene TRBJ1-2; D call uncertain. From germline, CDR1 is SGHTA and CDR2 FQGNSA. The V end lost 2 bases, the J end lost 1 base, and 8 bases lay between the germline ends. This CDR3 spans 14 amino acids. CDR3 loop: CASSLNDYNYGYTF. CDR3 bases: TGTGCCAGCAGCTTAAACGATTATAACTATGGCTACACCTTC.

This clonotype has a count of ten or more. The gene calls are TRBV7-6 and TRBJ2-7; 10 bases are shared with TRBD1. V shed 4 bases and J 4 bases; nucleotides not matched to a gene: 7. The CDR3 covers 15 residues. CDR1 and CDR2 (germline): SGHVS, FNYEAQ. CDR3 coding DNA: TGTGCCAGCAGCTCAGGGGACAGGGGAATATACGAGCAGTACTTC. Amino acid sequence: CASSSGDRGIYEQYF.

There are many counts of this clonotype. CDR3 in amino acids: CASSLGYLPDTQYF. The CDR3 coding sequence is TGTGCCAGCAGCTTAGGTTACCTTCCAGATACGCAGTATTTT. The rearrangement uses TRBV5-5 and TRBJ2-3, with no clear D. CDR3 size: 14 residues. The germline V gene encodes CDR1 SGHKS and CDR2 YYEKEE (reference sequence). Trimming removed 2 bases from V and 4 bases from J, with 11 bases in between. Using reference TRBV5-5 and TRBJ2-3 for the parts outside the CDR3, the full variable domain is DAGVTQSPTHLIKTRGQQVTLRCSPISGHKSVSWYQQVLGQGPQFIFQYYEKEERGRGNFPDRFSARQFPNYSSELNVNALLLGDSALYLCASSLGYLPDTQYFGPGTRLTVL.

This clonotype came up many times. This chain joins TRBV7-2 and TRBJ2-1; the D gene could be TRBD1 or TRBD2 (7 bases each). This CDR3 has 18 amino acids. The V gene's germline CDR1 is SGHTA and CDR2 FQGNSA. V was cut by 4 bases and J by 7 bases, with 26 bases left in between. CDR3 region: CASSYRPPAGRGQNEQFF. Here the CDR3 DNA reads TGTGCCAGCAGCTACAGACCCCCGGCAGGGAGGGGGCAAAATGAGCAGTTCTTC.

This clonotype was recorded at least ten times. The chain employs TRBV7-2 and TRBJ2-1; D possibly matches TRBD1 or TRBD2 (5 bases each). Germline V gene data show CDR1 as SGHTA and CDR2 as FQGNSA. This CDR3 region has 15 residues. Trimming left V 5 bases short and J 3 bases short, with 14 bases between. The CDR3 bases are TGTGCCAGCAGCCGAGGGGCGGGTAGCTACAATGAGCAGTTCTTC. Translating gives CASSRGAGSYNEQFF.

This clonotype was observed at least ten times. The chain has TRBV7-2 and TRBJ1-5; 9 bases align to TRBD1. Germline V gene lookup returns CDR1 SGHTA and CDR2 FQGNSA. The CDR3 extends over 16 amino acids. V dropped 1 base and J dropped 3; count of bases not matched to a gene: 4. This chain's CDR3 is CASSLVGTGHNQPQHF. The CDR3 coding sequence is TGTGCCAGCAGCTTAGTTGGGACAGGGCACAATCAGCCCCAGCATTTT.

This clonotype was counted ten times or more. This sequence joins TRBV6-2 or TRBV6-3 and TRBJ1-2; D is perhaps TRBD1 (5 bases). Per germline, CDR1 MNHEY and CDR2 SVGEGT. With 6 bases removed from V and 4 bases from J, the gap between germline ends came to 12 bases. The CDR3 contains 13 residues. CDR3 sequence reads: CASSPGLIYGYTF. The CDR3 DNA sequence: TGTGCCAGCAGCCCAGGGTTGATCTATGGCTACACCTTC.

This clonotype was counted many times. This chain joins TRBV7-2 and TRBJ1-6; D perhaps matches TRBD1 (5 bases). This CDR3 has 15 residues. Germline loops: CDR1 SGHTA, CDR2 FQGNSA. The germline V and J ends were trimmed by 5 bases and 6 bases, with 14 bases remaining between them. CDR3 region: CASSGGLAPNSPLHF. Written as DNA, the CDR3 is TGTGCCAGCAGCGGGGGTCTCGCCCCTAATTCACCCCTCCACTTT.

At least ten counts were recorded for this clonotype. J is TRBJ2-3 and V is TRBV7-2, with D hard to call. Between the trimmed V and J ends, which lost 5 bases and 2 bases, there was a span of 20 bases. CDR3 length equals 17 residues. From germline, CDR1 is SGHTA and CDR2 FQGNSA. CDR3 DNA sequence: TGTGCCAGCAGCAGTGCGACCGGGCCCCTCCACACAGATACGCAGTATTTT. It codes for CASSSATGPLHTDTQYF.

This clonotype was seen at least ten times. This rearrangement joins TRBV7-2 to TRBJ2-3; no definite D call. This CDR3 is built from 13 residues. Trimming removed 6 bases from V and 8 bases from J, with 15 bases in between. CDR1 and CDR2 from the germline V gene are SGHTA and FQGNSA. CDR3 loop: CASSLIPVGTQYF. The DNA for the CDR3 is TGTGCCAGCAGTTTAATTCCAGTCGGTACGCAGTATTTT.

V and J are TRBV7-6 and TRBJ2-3, with D hard to call. The germline gives CDR1 SGHVS, CDR2 FNYEAQ. The CDR3 consists of 13 residues. V was pared by 7 bases and J by 4 bases, with 12 bases between. CDR3 nucleotide sequence: TGTGCCAGCATACCGTCAAAAGCAGATACGCAGTATTTT. It yields the protein CASIPSKADTQYF.

At least ten counts were recorded for this clonotype. This chain uses TRBV7-9 with TRBJ1-3; D remains ambiguous. Germline loops: CDR1 SEHNR, CDR2 FQNEAQ (reference sequence). CDR3 length: 11 residues. With 5 bases removed from V and 4 bases from J, the gap between germline ends came to 3 bases. The CDR3 DNA follows: TGTGCCAGCAGCCCCGGAAACACCATATATTTT. Its translation: CASSPGNTIYF. The full variable domain, rest sourced from reference TRBV7-9 and TRBJ1-3, is DTGVSQNPRHKITKRGQNVTFRCDPISEHNRLYWYRQTLGQGPEFLTYFQNEAQLEKSRLLSDRFSAERPKGSFSTLEIQRTEQGDSAMYLCASSPGNTIYFGEGSWLTVV.

This clonotype was seen repeatedly, ten times or more. The CDR3 DNA reads TGTGCCAGCAGCTTGCAGGGGTTGTGGGCTTTCTTT. This codes for CASSLQGLWAFF. This rearrangement joins TRBV2 to TRBJ1-1; possibly TRBD1 for D (6 bases). CDR3 length: 12 residues. Trimming took 6 bases from V and 11 from J, leaving 16 bases between them. In germline, CDR1 is SNHLY, CDR2 FYNNEI.

This clonotype was seen many times. This chain joins TRBV28 and TRBJ2-7; TRBD2 matches at 7 bases. Germline trimming cut 1 base from V and 2 bases from J; bases unmatched to any gene: 5. Germline CDR1 and CDR2: MDHEN and SYDVKM. This CDR3 contains 15 residues. CDR3 sequence (DNA): TGTGCCAGCAGTTTATCGGCGGGAGAACCCTACGAGCAGTACTTC. It codes for CASSLSAGEPYEQYF. Combining the CDR3 with reference TRBV28 and TRBJ2-7 gives the whole variable domain DVKVTQSSRYLVKRTGEKVFLECVQDMDHENMFWYRQDPGLGLRLIYFSYDVKMKEKGDIPEGYSVSREKKERFSLILESASTNQTSMYLCASSLSAGEPYEQYFGPGTRLTVT.